This TCR beta chain is from a study of early T cells in non-severe SARS-CoV-2 infection (dated by TCRdb to 2020 to 2023). Describing the broader study: Because TCR sequencing relied on bulk RNA taken from unsorted whole blood, pairing of alpha and beta chains was not possible.

In the germline V gene (reference sequence), CDR1 corresponds to LNHDA and CDR2 to SQIVND. Including cysteine and phenylalanine, the CDR3 has 17 amino acids. Just CDR3 DNA is preserved here, 51 bases in frame from base 1. V is cut back by 1 base and J by 4 bases, with 10 bases in the junction unmatched. This was a case-control study nested in a cohort of healthcare workers in London, UK, who had nasopharyngeal swab PCR tests and blood samples taken every week. Healthcare workers were recruited during the week of the UK lockdown, between 23 and 31 March 2020, and followed weekly for up to about 15 weeks. In regard to this clonotype: It has no known antigen specificity. Nothing much larger sits one base from this clone, and base qualities are not available.

Receptor libraries were prepared by 5' RACE. Sequencing instrument: NextSeq 500. In the TCR library protocol, unique molecular identifiers were attached to individual cDNA molecules to correct for PCR bias and sequencing error. TCR alpha and beta chains were both sequenced, and the abundances of alpha and beta sequences in each sample were closely correlated with each other. In the authors' own workflow: Decombinator V4 was used to perform V gene, J gene and CDR3 annotation of TCR sequences. TCRs were defined as expanded if a significant change between any two time points was detected under a Poisson model with p below 0.0001. TCR abundances were normalised to the total number of TCRs sequenced per sample and expressed as counts per million. TRAV1-2 paired with TRAJ12, TRAJ20 or TRAJ33 defined MAIT TCRs, while TRAV10 paired with TRAJ18 defined iNKT TCRs. VDJdb, accessed 1 November 2021, was searched for CMV, EBV and SARS-CoV-2 annotated TCRs, excluding TCRs annotated for multiple antigens. Using fastp at Q25 and MiXCR, TCRdb reprocessed the public reads and kept productive beta chains. Entries are consolidated by CDR3 protein sequence, retaining the most common genes and DNA. These V and J calls derive from TCRdb rather than the authors' analysis. The sample yields approximately 69,000 distinct CDR3 sequences; about an eighth were counted once. Clones ranked in the top ten supply roughly 7% of the sample.

Here is what the overall study found, with its caveats: VDJdb matching was skewed toward anti-spike CD8 responses and likely underestimated virus-specific expansions, missing private and CD4 specificities.

This sequence was found in an adult who was a healthcare worker with PCR-confirmed SARS-CoV-2 infection or an uninfected control (not recorded which). Here the chain combines TRBV19 and TRBJ1-3; TRBD1 agrees with 7 junctional bases. Specimen: whole blood. CDR3 region: CASSIGGTASGGNTIYF. The base sequence is TGTGCCAGTAGTATAGGAGGGACAGCCTCGGGAGGAAACACCATATATTTT. Reference TRBV19 and TRBJ1-3 genes cover what lies past the CDR3, so the full variable domain is DGGITQSPKYLFRKEGQNVTLSCEQNLNHDAMYWYRQDPGQGLRLIYYSQIVNDFQKGDIAEGYSVSREKKESFPLTVTSAQKNPTAFYLCASSIGGTASGGNTIYFGEGSWLTVV.